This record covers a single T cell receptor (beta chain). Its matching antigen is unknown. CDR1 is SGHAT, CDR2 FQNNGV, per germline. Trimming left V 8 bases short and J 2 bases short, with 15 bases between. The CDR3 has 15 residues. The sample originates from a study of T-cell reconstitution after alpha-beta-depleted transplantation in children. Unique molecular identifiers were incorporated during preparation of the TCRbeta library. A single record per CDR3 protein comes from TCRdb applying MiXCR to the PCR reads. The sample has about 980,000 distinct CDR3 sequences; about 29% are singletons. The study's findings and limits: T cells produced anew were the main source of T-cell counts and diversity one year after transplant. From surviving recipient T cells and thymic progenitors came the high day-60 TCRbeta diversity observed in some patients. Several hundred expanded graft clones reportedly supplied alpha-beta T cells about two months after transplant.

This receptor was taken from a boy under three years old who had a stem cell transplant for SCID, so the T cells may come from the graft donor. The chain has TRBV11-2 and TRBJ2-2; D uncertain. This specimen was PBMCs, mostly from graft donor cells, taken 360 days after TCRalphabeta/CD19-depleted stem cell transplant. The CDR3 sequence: CASRRPQRNTGELFF. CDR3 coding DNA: TGTGCCAGCCGACGACCGCAGCGTAACACCGGGGAGCTGTTTTTT.